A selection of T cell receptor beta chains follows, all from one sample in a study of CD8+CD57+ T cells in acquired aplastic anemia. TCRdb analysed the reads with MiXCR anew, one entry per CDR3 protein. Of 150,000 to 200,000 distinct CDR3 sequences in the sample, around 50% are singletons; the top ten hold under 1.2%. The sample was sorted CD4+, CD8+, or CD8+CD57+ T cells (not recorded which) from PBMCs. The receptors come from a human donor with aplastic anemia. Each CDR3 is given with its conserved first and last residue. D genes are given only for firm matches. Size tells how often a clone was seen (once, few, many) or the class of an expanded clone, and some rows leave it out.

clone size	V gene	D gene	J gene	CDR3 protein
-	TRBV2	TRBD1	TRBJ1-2	CASSSGTGTYGYTF
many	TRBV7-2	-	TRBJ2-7	CASSSYYEQYF
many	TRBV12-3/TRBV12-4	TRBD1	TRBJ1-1	CASSLRTGAGPEAFF
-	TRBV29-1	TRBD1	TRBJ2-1	CSVEDRGDRGGYSYNEQFF
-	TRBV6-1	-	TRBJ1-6	CASRETANSPLHF
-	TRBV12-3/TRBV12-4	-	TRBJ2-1	CASSSGAGTHNEQFF
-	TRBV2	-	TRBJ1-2	CASTPGGYGYTF
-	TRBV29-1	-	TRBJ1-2	CSVWGGDGYTF
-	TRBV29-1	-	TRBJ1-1	CSVPGAEAFF
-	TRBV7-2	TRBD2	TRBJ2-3	CASSLAGGAYNEQYF
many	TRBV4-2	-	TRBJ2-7	CASSQLFRRQRLHEQYF
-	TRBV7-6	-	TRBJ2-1	CASSWGRIEQFF
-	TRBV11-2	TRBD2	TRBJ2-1	CASSPRTSTYNEQFF
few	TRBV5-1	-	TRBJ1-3	CASSLGTGTTLLSGNTIYF
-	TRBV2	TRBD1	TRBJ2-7	CASSVGQESYEQYF
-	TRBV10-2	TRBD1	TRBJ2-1	CASITWGQGAYNEQFF
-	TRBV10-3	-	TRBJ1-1	CASRESNTEAFF
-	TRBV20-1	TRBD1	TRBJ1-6	CSARFLTGGTNSPLHF
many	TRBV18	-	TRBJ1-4	CASSQGITNEKLFF
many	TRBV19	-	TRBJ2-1	CASSGYFGTGALSEQFF
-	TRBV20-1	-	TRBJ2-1	CSAYRMTSDEQFF
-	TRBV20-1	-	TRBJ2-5	CSAAVGAKTQYF
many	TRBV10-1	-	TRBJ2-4	CASSDGLAKNIQYF
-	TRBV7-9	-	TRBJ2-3	CASSLAASTDTQYF
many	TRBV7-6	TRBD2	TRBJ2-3	CASSLGSGGATDTQYF
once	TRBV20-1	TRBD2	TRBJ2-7	CSAREATSYEQYF
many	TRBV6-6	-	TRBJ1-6	CASSYSIRGNSPLHF